Listed below are T cell receptor beta chains from one sample, sequenced in a study of blood T cell repertoires in COVID-19. Assay: immunoSEQ multiplex PCR; the TCRdb copy retains only in-frame clones and omits some. The data show around 100,000 clones, approximately 84% seen once. Sample: peripheral blood. The receptors were sampled from a man aged 40-49 years with active or convalescent COVID-19. CDR3s include the opening cysteine and the closing phenylalanine or tryptophan. The order of the fields is D gene, clone size, V gene, J gene, CDR3 protein, CDR3 DNA. A D gene is named only where the DNA matches it firmly. Clone size is given for some rows only: seen once, a few or many times, or a class if the clone is expanded.

.	.	TRBV6-5	TRBJ1-1	CASSLQINTEAFF	TGTGCCAGCAGCCTACAGATTAACACTGAAGCTTTCTTT
TRBD1	.	TRBV2	TRBJ1-5	CASSLRGTERNQPQHF	TGTGCCAGCAGTCTCAGGGGGACTGAGCGCAATCAGCCCCAGCATTTT
.	few	TRBV5-1	TRBJ2-2	CASSRRPNTGELFF	TGCGCCAGCAGTCGGAGACCGAACACCGGGGAGCTGTTTTTT
.	few	TRBV7-6	TRBJ2-2	CASSFTGTGELFF	TGTGCCAGCAGCTTCACAGGGACCGGGGAGCTGTTTTTT
TRBD1	.	TRBV3-1/TRBV3-2	TRBJ1-1	CASRETGVNTEAFF	TGTGCCAGCAGGGAGACAGGGGTGAACACTGAAGCTTTCTTT
.	few	TRBV4-3	TRBJ1-2	CASSQVLQGGYTF	TGCGCCAGCAGCCAAGTATTACAGGGTGGCTACACCTTC
.	.	TRBV5-1	TRBJ2-3	CASSQEGQTTDTQYF	TGCGCCAGCAGCCAGGAGGGCCAAACGACAGATACGCAGTATTTT
.	.	TRBV6-5	TRBJ1-2	CASNGQGLGDYGYTF	TGTGCCTCCAACGGGCAGGGCCTTGGGGACTATGGCTACACCTTC
TRBD1	few	TRBV7-9	TRBJ2-7	CASSLSGGYEQYF	TGTGCCAGCAGCTTATCAGGGGGCTACGAGCAGTACTTC
TRBD2	.	TRBV12-3/TRBV12-4	TRBJ2-7	CASASGGAREQYF	TGTGCCAGCGCTAGCGGGGGGGCGAGGGAGCAGTACTTC
.	.	TRBV21-1	TRBJ2-5	CASSLQGLRETQYF	TGTGCCAGCAGCTTACAGGGTTTGAGGGAGACCCAGTACTTC
TRBD2	.	TRBV4-1	TRBJ2-2	CASSQDLLVSGRAGELFF	TGCGCCAGCAGCCAAGATCTTTTGGTGTCAGGGAGGGCCGGGGAGCTGTTTTTT
TRBD1	.	TRBV10-3	TRBJ1-6	CAIKNEGANSPLHF	TGTGCCATCAAGAACGAGGGGGCGAATTCACCCCTCCACTTT
.	.	TRBV10-3	TRBJ2-1	CAISAGTNYNEQFF	TGTGCCATCAGTGCCGGGACAAATTACAATGAGCAGTTCTTC
.	.	TRBV13	TRBJ2-3	CASSLRTDTQYF	TGTGCCAGCAGCCTGAGAACAGATACGCAGTATTTT
TRBD1	.	TRBV25-1	TRBJ1-2	CASSEDRGYGYTF	TGTGCCAGCAGTGAAGACAGGGGCTATGGCTACACCTTC
TRBD2	.	TRBV23-1	TRBJ2-3	CASTPLPGSGGNPDTQYF	TGCGCCAGCACCCCCCTGCCGGGGAGCGGGGGGAACCCAGATACGCAGTATTTT
.	.	TRBV2	TRBJ2-5	CASRRDSETYF	TGTGCCAGCAGGCGGGACAGCGAAACGTACTTC
TRBD1	.	TRBV19	TRBJ2-2	CASSIRQGVGELFF	TGTGCCAGTAGTATCCGGCAGGGGGTCGGGGAGCTGTTTTTT
.	.	TRBV19	TRBJ2-5	CASSPTRERQETQYF	TGTGCCAGTAGTCCTACCCGAGAGAGACAAGAGACCCAGTACTTC
.	.	TRBV2	TRBJ2-7	CASSWGRGEQYF	TGTGCCAGCAGTTGGGGGCGCGGCGAGCAGTACTTC
.	few	TRBV24-1	TRBJ1-4	CATPQGLKLFF	TGTGCCACCCCGCAGGGGCTGAAACTGTTTTTT
.	few	TRBV12-3/TRBV12-4	TRBJ1-3	CASRDRSGNTIYF	TGTGCCAGCCGAGACAGATCTGGAAACACCATATATTTT
.	.	TRBV5-1	TRBJ2-5	CASSLGDSAEETQYF	TGCGCCAGCAGCTTGGGTGACAGCGCAGAAGAGACCCAGTACTTC
.	once	TRBV10-1	TRBJ2-2	CASSGGRPATGELFF	TGCGCCAGCAGTGGAGGGCGCCCGGCCACCGGGGAGCTGTTTTTT
.	.	TRBV10-3	TRBJ2-7	CAISDSDRRVHEQYF	TGTGCCATCAGTGACTCGGACAGGAGGGTCCACGAGCAGTACTTC
.	.	TRBV6-1	TRBJ2-7	CASSEGRDYEQYF	TGTGCCAGCAGTGAAGGGCGGGACTACGAGCAGTACTTC
TRBD2	.	TRBV6-2/TRBV6-3	TRBJ2-3	CASNPSGGRVDTQYF	TGTGCCAGCAACCCTAGCGGGGGCCGGGTAGATACGCAGTATTTT
TRBD1	.	TRBV27	TRBJ2-5	CASSFTRTGGVRETQYF	TGTGCCAGCAGTTTCACCCGGACAGGGGGCGTTCGAGAGACCCAGTACTTC
TRBD1	.	TRBV7-3	TRBJ1-2	CASSLSGGEGYTF	TGTGCCAGCAGCCTTTCAGGGGGCGAAGGCTACACCTTC
.	.	TRBV3-1/TRBV3-2	TRBJ2-7	CASSHPGVAYEQYF	TGTGCCAGCAGCCATCCAGGGGTGGCCTACGAGCAGTACTTC
TRBD1	.	TRBV7-2	TRBJ2-7	CASSKGQGSYEQYF	TGTGCCAGCAGCAAGGGACAGGGGAGCTACGAGCAGTACTTC
.	few	TRBV7-2	TRBJ1-2	CASSFFKGSGYTF	TGTGCCAGCAGCTTCTTCAAGGGGTCTGGCTACACCTTC
TRBD1	.	TRBV28	TRBJ1-3	CASSPGTGDLGNTIYF	TGTGCCAGCAGCCCTGGGACAGGTGATCTTGGAAACACCATATATTTT
TRBD2	.	TRBV3-1/TRBV3-2	TRBJ2-5	CASSQTSERETQYF	TGTGCCAGCAGCCAAACTAGCGAAAGAGAGACCCAGTACTTC
TRBD1	.	TRBV6-4	TRBJ2-5	CASTSTGAQTQYF	TGTGCCAGCACTTCGACAGGGGCCCAGACCCAGTACTTC
TRBD1	.	TRBV7-8	TRBJ1-1	CASSFAQGAAFF	TGTGCCAGCAGCTTCGCCCAGGGGGCAGCTTTCTTT
TRBD2	.	TRBV10-3	TRBJ2-3	CAISEESGGAVTDTQYF	TGTGCCATCAGTGAGGAAAGCGGGGGGGCCGTCACAGATACGCAGTATTTT
.	.	TRBV2	TRBJ2-5	CASIYEAVQETQYF	TGTGCCAGCATTTACGAGGCAGTTCAAGAGACCCAGTACTTC
TRBD1	.	TRBV2	TRBJ2-1	CASSPPGQGGNEQFF	TGTGCCAGCAGTCCTCCGGGACAGGGGGGAAATGAGCAGTTCTTC
.	.	TRBV19	TRBJ1-1	CASSMGPGRDTEAFF	TGTGCCAGTAGTATGGGTCCGGGGAGGGACACTGAAGCTTTCTTT
.	.	TRBV19	TRBJ1-5	CASKTGDSNQPQHF	TGTGCCAGTAAGACAGGTGATAGCAATCAGCCCCAGCATTTT
.	once	TRBV11-2	TRBJ1-3	CASSLDRVFSGNTIYF	TGTGCCAGCAGCTTAGACAGGGTTTTCTCTGGAAACACCATATATTTT
.	.	TRBV20-1	TRBJ1-1	CSARGLTEAFF	TGCAGTGCTCGCGGACTCACTGAAGCTTTCTTT
TRBD2	few	TRBV7-3	TRBJ2-7	CASSLSAGGPYEQYF	TGTGCCAGCAGCTTATCAGCGGGGGGCCCCTACGAGCAGTACTTC
.	once	TRBV7-6	TRBJ1-3	CASSLREDLSGNTIYF	TGTGCCAGCAGCTTAAGGGAGGATCTCTCTGGAAACACCATATATTTT
.	.	TRBV9	TRBJ2-3	CASSSGLSDTQYF	TGTGCCAGCAGTTCAGGGTTATCCGATACGCAGTATTTT
.	.	TRBV29-1	TRBJ1-1	CSVEVEKLNTEAFF	TGCAGCGTTGAAGTGGAGAAACTGAACACTGAAGCTTTCTTT
TRBD1	.	TRBV6-5	TRBJ2-7	CASRTGTGGYEQYF	TGTGCCAGCAGGACCGGGACAGGGGGCTACGAGCAGTACTTC
.	.	TRBV18	TRBJ1-1	CASSPPSGSNTEAFF	TGTGCCAGCTCACCACCGTCAGGGTCGAACACTGAAGCTTTCTTT
TRBD2	.	TRBV2	TRBJ2-1	CASGRVNNEQFF	TGTGCCAGCGGGAGGGTGAACAATGAGCAGTTCTTC
TRBD1	.	TRBV19	TRBJ1-2	CASSTRTGSLNYGYTF	TGTGCCAGTAGTACAAGGACAGGATCCCTAAACTATGGCTACACCTTC
TRBD1	.	TRBV28	TRBJ1-1	CASTYLGQGIEAFF	TGTGCCAGCACCTATCTGGGACAGGGGATTGAAGCTTTCTTT
.	.	TRBV5-5	TRBJ2-2	CASSDSSKNTGELFF	TGTGCCAGCAGCGACTCCTCTAAGAACACCGGGGAGCTGTTTTTT